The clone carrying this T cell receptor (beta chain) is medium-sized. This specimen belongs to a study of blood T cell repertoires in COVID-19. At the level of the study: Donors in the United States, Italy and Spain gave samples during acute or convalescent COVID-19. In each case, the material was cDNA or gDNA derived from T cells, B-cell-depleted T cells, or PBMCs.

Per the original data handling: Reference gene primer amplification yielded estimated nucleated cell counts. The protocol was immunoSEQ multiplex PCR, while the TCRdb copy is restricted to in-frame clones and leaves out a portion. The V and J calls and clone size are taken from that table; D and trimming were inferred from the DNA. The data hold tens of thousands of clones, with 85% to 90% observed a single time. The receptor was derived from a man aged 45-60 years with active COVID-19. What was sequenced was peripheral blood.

The CDR3 DNA reads TGTGCCTGGAAACAGGGGATCGGCTACACCTTC. Translating gives CAWKQGIGYTF. The chain employs TRBV30 and TRBJ1-2, with 7 bases identical to TRBD1. Unmatched junction bases numbered 4, after V lost 4 bases and J lost 8 bases. This CDR3 is 11 amino acids long. Germline V gene lookup returns CDR1 GTSNPN and CDR2 SVGIG (reference sequence).